These 7 T cell receptor beta chains share one sample of origin, sequenced in a study of blood T cell repertoires in COVID-19. The data were produced by immunoSEQ multiplex PCR, yet TCRdb's version contains in-frame clones alone and is incomplete. The data contain over 45,000 clones, 84% of them singletons. Sequencing used peripheral blood. The receptor source for this set is a man aged 45-60 years with active COVID-19.

This clone occurred a few times. V and J are TRBV7-9 and TRBJ2-7; 8 positions match TRBD1. The germline CDR1 and CDR2 sequences are SEHNR and FQNEAQ (reference sequence). The CDR3 length is 14 residues. J was trimmed by 7 bases and V by 7 bases; bases with no gene match: 12. The CDR3 here is CASTNGYRGWEQYF. The CDR3 DNA reads as TGTGCCAGCACCAATGGCTACAGGGGGTGGGAGCAGTACTTC.

V and J are TRBV6-5 and TRBJ1-1; 9 bases are shared with TRBD1. Germline V gives CDR1 MNHEY, CDR2 SVGAGI. V shed 7 bases, J shed 1 base, and the junction held 4 bases outside the gene matches. This CDR3 contains 14 residues. CDR3 nucleotides: TGTGCCAGCACTTTGACAGGGGGGAACACTGAAGCTTTCTTT. It yields the protein CASTLTGGNTEAFF.

This clone showed up just once. The genes are TRBV7-8 and TRBJ2-6; D is ambiguous. This CDR3 is built from 16 residues. V lost 1 base, J lost 5 bases, and 12 bases lay in between. Germline V CDR1 and CDR2: SGHVS, FQNEAQ. The CDR3, as DNA: TGTGCCAGCAGCTTAGATTGGCTCGTCTGGGCCAACGTCCTGACTTTC. Translating gives CASSLDWLVWANVLTF.

The rearrangement links TRBV28 to TRBJ2-1; 8 bases align to TRBD2. The CDR3 has 14 residues. Looked up from germline, CDR1 is MDHEN and CDR2 is SYDVKM. The J segment lost 8 bases and the V segment lost 7 bases, leaving 10 bases of the junction unmatched. The CDR3 nucleotides are TGTGCCAGCACTAGGATCGGGGGGGGTGATGAGCAGTTCTTC. Its protein is CASTRIGGGDEQFF.

This clone was detected only a few times. The CDR3 DNA sequence: TGCGCCAGCAGCTCTAGGGCCGGGGGGAACTCCTACGAGCAGTACTTC. As protein: CASSSRAGGNSYEQYF. The chain employs TRBV5-1 and TRBJ2-7, with 7 bases lining up with TRBD2. Germline CDR1 and CDR2: SGHRS and YFSETQ. The V and J ends lost 3 bases and 0 bases, in that order; junction bases with no gene match: 9. The CDR3 loop spans 16 amino acids.

V is TRBV9 and J is TRBJ1-2; TRBD1 might be the D (5 bases). Trimming took 3 bases from V and 1 from J, leaving 13 bases between them. There are 15 residues in the CDR3. Germline CDR1 and CDR2: SGDLS and YYNGEE. The CDR3 loop is CASSGQTILNYGYTF. The CDR3 DNA is TGTGCCAGCAGCGGACAGACGATCCTTAACTATGGCTACACCTTC. Full variable domain (outside the CDR3, taken from reference TRBV9 and TRBJ1-2): DSGVTQTPKHLITATGQRVTLRCSPRSGDLSVYWYQQSLDQGLQFLIQYYNGEERAKGNILERFSAQQFPDLHSELNLSSLELGDSALYFCASSGQTILNYGYTFGSGTRLTVV.

The rearrangement joins TRBV7-2 to TRBJ1-5; 8 bases agree with TRBD1. CDR1 is SGHTA, CDR2 FQGNSA, per germline. V shed 2 bases and J 6 bases; nucleotides not matched to a gene: 12. The CDR3 is 17 amino acids. For the CDR3, the DNA is TGTGCCAGCAGCTTATACGGACAGGGAGGTTCGTTTCAGCCCCAGCATTTT. Its protein product is CASSLYGQGGSFQPQHF.